The 5 T cell receptor beta chains presented below share a single source sample, sequenced in a study of control samples from healthy donors and cancer patients. Profiling relied on immunoSEQ multiplex PCR, and the TCRdb table lists in-frame clones only, not all of them. The sample has 75,000 to 90,000 clones; 85% are singletons. The specimen sequenced was blood. The receptors stem from a woman in her thirties or forties in good health.

The genes are TRBV12-3 or TRBV12-4 and TRBJ1-1; tentative D call: TRBD1 (5 bases). The CDR3 totals 13 residues. The germline V and J ends were trimmed by 3 bases and 10 bases, with 15 bases remaining between them. The CDR3 DNA sequence: TGTGCCAGCAGTTTGTCAGGGTCCATCAGAGCTTTCTTT. Protein: CASSLSGSIRAFF.

This clone was observed a few times. This chain links TRBV11-1 with TRBJ2-2, with no clear D. CDR3 length: 12 amino acids. Germline V gene lookup returns CDR1 SGHAT and CDR2 FQDESV (reference sequence). V shed 5 bases and J shed 1 base, with 2 bases lying between them. CDR3 region: CASSQNTGELFF. CDR3 nucleotides: TGTGCCAGCAGCCAGAACACCGGGGAGCTGTTTTTT.

The chain couples TRBV5-1 to TRBJ1-3; D uncertain. V shed 1 base and J shed 1 base, with 0 bases lying between them. CDR1 SGHRS and CDR2 YFSETQ come from the germline V gene. CDR3 length equals 12 residues. CDR3 nucleotide sequence: TGCGCCAGCAGCTTGTCTGGAAACACCATATATTTT. This translates into CASSLSGNTIYF. Drawing the rest from reference TRBV5-1 and TRBJ1-3, the complete variable domain is KAGVTQTPRYLIKTRGQQVTLSCSPISGHRSVSWYQQTPGQGLQFLFEYFSETQRNKGNFPGRFSGRQFSNSRSEMNVSTLELGDSALYLCASSLSGNTIYFGEGSWLTVV.

The chain employs TRBV6-5 and TRBJ2-3; D gene ambiguous. Germline V gene data show CDR1 as MNHEY and CDR2 as SVGAGI. Trimming stripped 2 bases from V and 15 bases from J, with 12 bases between. The CDR3 spans 11 residues. CDR3 loop: CASSYKGSNYF. The CDR3 DNA reads as TGTGCCAGCAGTTACAAGGGCTCTAACTATTTT.

The chain combines TRBV12-3 or TRBV12-4 with TRBJ1-1, with TRBD1 as a possible D gene (6 bases). Trimming stripped 5 bases from V and 6 bases from J, with 13 bases between. The CDR3 consists of 13 residues. The CDR3 bases are TGTGCCAGCAGTAACACAGGGCCCCCTGAAGCTTTCTTT. Its translation: CASSNTGPPEAFF.